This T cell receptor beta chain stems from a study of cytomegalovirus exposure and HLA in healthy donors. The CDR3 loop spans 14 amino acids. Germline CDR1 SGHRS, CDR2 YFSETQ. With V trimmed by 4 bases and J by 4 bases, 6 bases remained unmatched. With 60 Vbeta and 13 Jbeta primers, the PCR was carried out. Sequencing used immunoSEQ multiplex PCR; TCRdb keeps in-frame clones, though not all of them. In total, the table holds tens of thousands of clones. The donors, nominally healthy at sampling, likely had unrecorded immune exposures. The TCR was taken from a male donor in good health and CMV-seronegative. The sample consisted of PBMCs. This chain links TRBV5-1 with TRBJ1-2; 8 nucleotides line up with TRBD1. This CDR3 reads CASSPGTGVYGYTF. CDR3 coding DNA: TGCGCCAGCAGCCCCGGGACAGGAGTCTATGGCTACACCTTC.